This section outlines one T cell receptor beta chain sequence together with its context. Its antigen is undetermined. The data belong to a study of T cell responses to AZD1222 COVID-19 vaccine. At the level of the study: Pooling covered second doses at about 4 or about 12 weeks. Study outcomes and limitations: Spike was spanned by vaccine-associated CD4 TCRs, which were dominant at 160-218 and 743-854. It was only after the peak T cell response that any repertoires were sampled. Donors skewed white British and female; clonal diversity was possibly underestimated.

The repertoire was sequenced with immunoSEQ multiplex PCR; TCRdb's copy has only in-frame clones and lacks some. The sample records 150,000 to 200,000 clones, roughly nine tenths being singletons. Unmatched junction bases numbered 5, after V lost 4 bases and J lost 2 bases. In germline, CDR1 is KGHDR, CDR2 SFDVKD. CDR3 length: 16 amino acids. The receptor was isolated from an adult in good health. The V gene is TRBV24-1, the J gene TRBJ2-1; 9 bases are shared with TRBD1. The starting material was peripheral blood, obtained on day 0 of AZD1222 vaccination. This CDR3 is CATSDAGQGPYNEQFF. In DNA, the CDR3 is TGTGCCACCAGTGACGCGGGACAGGGTCCCTACAATGAGCAGTTCTTC.